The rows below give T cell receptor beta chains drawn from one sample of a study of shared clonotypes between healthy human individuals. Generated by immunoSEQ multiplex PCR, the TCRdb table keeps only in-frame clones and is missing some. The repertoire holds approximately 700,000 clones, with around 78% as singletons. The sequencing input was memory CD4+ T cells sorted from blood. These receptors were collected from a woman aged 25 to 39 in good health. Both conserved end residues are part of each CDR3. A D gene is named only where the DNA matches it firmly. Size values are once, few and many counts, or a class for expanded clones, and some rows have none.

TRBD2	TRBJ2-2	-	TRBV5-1	CASSGGRSTGELFF	TGCGCCAGCAGCGGCGGGAGATCCACCGGGGAGCTGTTTTTT
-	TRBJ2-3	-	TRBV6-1	CASSERPGVSTDTQYF	TGTGCCAGCAGTGAACGCCCGGGAGTGAGCACAGATACGCAGTATTTT
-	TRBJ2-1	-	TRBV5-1	CASSLQTTNEQFF	TGCGCCAGCAGCTTACAGACTACTAATGAGCAGTTCTTC
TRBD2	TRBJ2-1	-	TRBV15	CATSRAQTSGMFDEQFF	TGTGCCACCAGCAGAGCACAGACTAGCGGGATGTTTGATGAGCAGTTCTTC
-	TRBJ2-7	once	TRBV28	CASSFFSGYYEQYF	TGTGCCAGCAGTTTTTTCAGCGGCTACTACGAGCAGTACTTC
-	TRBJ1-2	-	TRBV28	CASTPPLNGLGYTF	TGTGCCAGCACCCCACCTCTGAACGGATTGGGCTACACCTTC
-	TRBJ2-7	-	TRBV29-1	CSVEDDSYEQYF	TGCAGCGTGGAGGACGACTCCTACGAGCAGTACTTC
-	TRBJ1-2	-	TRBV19	CATQQALGNYGYTF	TGTGCCACCCAACAGGCGCTGGGTAACTATGGCTACACCTTC
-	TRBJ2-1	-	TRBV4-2	CASSQGGSPREQFF	TGTGCCAGCAGCCAAGGTGGCTCCCCTCGGGAGCAGTTCTTC
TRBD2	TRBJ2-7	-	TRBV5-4	CASSFSAGASYEQYF	TGTGCCAGCAGCTTCTCAGCGGGAGCCAGTTACGAGCAGTACTTC
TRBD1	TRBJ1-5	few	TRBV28	CASKRRTGSGNQPQHF	TGTGCCAGCAAAAGGAGGACAGGGTCGGGCAATCAGCCCCAGCATTTT
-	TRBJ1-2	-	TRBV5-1	CASSLVPMGGKGYTF	TGCGCCAGCAGCTTGGTTCCGATGGGCGGAAAAGGCTACACCTTC
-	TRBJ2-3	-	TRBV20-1	CSARRSTQYF	TGCAGTGCTAGACGGAGTACGCAGTATTTT
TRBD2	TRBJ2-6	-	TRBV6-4	CASSSGSTGANVLTF	TGTGCCAGCTCCAGCGGGAGTACTGGGGCCAACGTCCTGACTTTC
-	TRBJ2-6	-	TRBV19	CAALRAGANVLTF	TGTGCCGCCCTAAGGGCTGGGGCCAACGTCCTGACTTTC
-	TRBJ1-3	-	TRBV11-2	CASSLSLGSGNTIYF	TGTGCCAGCAGCTTATCCCTAGGCTCTGGAAACACCATATATTTT
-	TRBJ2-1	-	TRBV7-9	CASSSQGGASTEQFF	TGTGCCAGCAGCTCCCAGGGGGGGGCCTCGACTGAGCAGTTCTTC
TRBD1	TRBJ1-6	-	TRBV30	CAWGTGHRPLHF	TGTGCCTGGGGGACAGGTCACAGGCCCCTCCACTTT
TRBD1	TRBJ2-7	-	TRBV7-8	CASSSQGAGKGYEQYF	TGTGCCAGCAGCTCACAGGGGGCAGGGAAGGGCTACGAGCAGTACTTC
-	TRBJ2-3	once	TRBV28	CASSLSRGVSIPDTQYF	TGTGCCAGCAGTTTATCCCGAGGGGTTTCTATCCCAGATACGCAGTATTTT
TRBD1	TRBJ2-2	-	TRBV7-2	CASSLTRRQGLFYGELFF	TGTGCCAGCAGCCTAACCCGCCGACAGGGTTTATTTTACGGGGAGCTGTTTTTT
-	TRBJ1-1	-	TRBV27	CASSENTANTEAFF	TGTGCCAGCAGTGAAAATACAGCAAACACTGAAGCTTTCTTT
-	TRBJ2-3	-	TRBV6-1	CASLITDTQYF	TGTGCCAGCCTGATCACAGATACGCAGTATTTT
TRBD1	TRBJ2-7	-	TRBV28	CASSHHGTGVYEQYF	TGTGCCAGCAGCCATCATGGGACAGGGGTGTACGAGCAGTACTTC
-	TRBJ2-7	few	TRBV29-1	CSVSEGRSYEQYF	TGCAGCGTGTCAGAGGGCCGGTCCTACGAGCAGTACTTC
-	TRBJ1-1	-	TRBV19	CASSQQGDATEAFF	TGTGCCAGTAGCCAACAGGGAGACGCCACTGAAGCTTTCTTT
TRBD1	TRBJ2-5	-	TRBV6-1	CASSATGLGTQYF	TGTGCCAGCAGTGCGACAGGGTTAGGGACCCAGTACTTC
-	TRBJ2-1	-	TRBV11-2	CASSPPGWGYNEQFF	TGTGCCAGCAGCCCCCCAGGGTGGGGCTACAATGAGCAGTTCTTC
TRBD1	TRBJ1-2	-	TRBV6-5	CASRAQGTPF	TGTGCCAGCAGAGCACAGGGGACGCCCTTC
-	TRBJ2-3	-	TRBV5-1	CASSWDLTDTQYF	TGCGCCAGCAGCTGGGACTTAACAGATACGCAGTATTTT
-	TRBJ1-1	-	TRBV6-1	CASSEGPTANTEAFF	TGTGCCAGCAGCGAGGGACCCACAGCCAACACTGAAGCTTTCTTT
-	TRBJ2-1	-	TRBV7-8	CASSLFPPPQGVGFF	TGTGCCAGCAGCTTATTTCCCCCCCCACAGGGAGTGGGGTTCTTC
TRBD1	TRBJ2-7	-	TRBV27	CASSRQGESYEQYF	TGTGCCAGCAGTAGACAGGGGGAATCCTACGAGCAGTACTTC
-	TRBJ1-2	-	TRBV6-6	CGTKGVDYGYTF	TGTGGGACGAAGGGTGTGGACTATGGCTACACCTTC